The rows below give T cell receptor beta chains drawn from one sample of a study of T cell changes during pregnancy in multiple sclerosis. Assay: immunoSEQ multiplex PCR; the TCRdb copy retains only in-frame clones and omits some. This table has approximately 93,000 clones, under 95% appearing once. The sample consisted of peripheral blood, taken before pregnancy. These receptors originate from a female donor with multiple sclerosis, enrolled in a pregnancy study. Both conserved end residues are part of each CDR3. A D gene is named only where the DNA matches it firmly. Clone size is given for some rows only: seen once, a few or many times, or a class if the clone is expanded.

j_call	cdr3_length	d_call	clone_size	v_call	cdr3_nt	cdr3_aa
TRBJ2-7	14	TRBD1	.	TRBV7-9	TGTGCCAGCAGCTTAGGACAGGGAATGGCCGAGCAGTACTTC	CASSLGQGMAEQYF
TRBJ2-3	17	TRBD1	.	TRBV14	TGTGCCAGCAGCCTAGACCCCGGACAGGGGGCAACAGATACGCAGTATTTT	CASSLDPGQGATDTQYF
TRBJ2-7	15	TRBD2	.	TRBV7-9	TGTGCCAGCAGCCGTCGGGGGGGACTAGATTTCGAGCAGTACTTC	CASSRRGGLDFEQYF
TRBJ2-7	13	.	.	TRBV7-9	TGTGCCACAGAAAGGCTAGATTCCTACGAGCAGTACTTC	CATERLDSYEQYF
TRBJ2-7	14	TRBD1	.	TRBV11-2	TGTGCCAGCAGCTTAGGGACAGGTTCCTACGAGCAGTACTTC	CASSLGTGSYEQYF
TRBJ1-1	15	.	.	TRBV27	TGTGCCAGCAGCCCCCTCGAGGGCTTGAACACTGAAGCTTTCTTT	CASSPLEGLNTEAFF
TRBJ2-1	14	TRBD1	.	TRBV19	TGTGCCAGTAAGATACAGGGGCCCTACAATGAGCAGTTCTTC	CASKIQGPYNEQFF
TRBJ2-1	11	.	.	TRBV20-1	TGCAGTGCTAGACGTTACAATGAGCAGTTCTTC	CSARRYNEQFF
TRBJ1-5	15	.	.	TRBV2	TGTGCCAGCAGTGTTGAGGGGGGGATGGATCAGCCCCAGCATTTT	CASSVEGGMDQPQHF
TRBJ2-7	12	.	.	TRBV30	TGTGCCTGGTCGACAGGAGACTACGAGCAGTACTTC	CAWSTGDYEQYF
TRBJ2-7	15	TRBD1	.	TRBV7-9	TGTGCCAGCAGCGACCGGGACAGGGGTTCCTACGAGCAGTACTTC	CASSDRDRGSYEQYF
TRBJ2-1	12	TRBD2	.	TRBV9	TGTGCCACCGGGAGGGCCATGAATGAGCAGTTCTTC	CATGRAMNEQFF
TRBJ1-1	14	.	few	TRBV5-1	TGCGCCAGCAGTTCCGGGACTGAGAACACTGAAGCTTTCTTT	CASSSGTENTEAFF
TRBJ2-7	14	.	.	TRBV5-1	TGCGCCAGCAGCTTGGGACAGCCACCTCCCGAGCAGTACTTC	CASSLGQPPPEQYF
TRBJ1-1	15	.	.	TRBV30	TGTGCCTGGAGCAAACTGGGACTGAGGAACACTGAAGCTTTCTTT	CAWSKLGLRNTEAFF
TRBJ2-5	13	TRBD1	.	TRBV29-1	TGCAGCGTTGTGGGACAGGGTGTAGAGACCCAGTACTTC	CSVVGQGVETQYF
TRBJ1-5	14	.	.	TRBV4-1	TGCGCCAGCAGCCAAGAGGGGGGGCGTGGGCCCCAGCATTTT	CASSQEGGRGPQHF
TRBJ1-1	14	TRBD1	.	TRBV25-1	TGTGCCAGCAGTGAGCAACAGGGGAGCACTGAAGCTTTCTTT	CASSEQQGSTEAFF
TRBJ2-7	17	.	.	TRBV5-4	TGTGCCAGCAGCTTCCCAGGGGGAGCGGGGGAGACCTACGAGCAGTACTTC	CASSFPGGAGETYEQYF
TRBJ2-3	17	TRBD2	.	TRBV5-1	TGCGCCAGCAGCCCCAGGATACTAGCGCAAGCGGGGGGTACGCAGTATTTT	CASSPRILAQAGGTQYF
TRBJ2-1	14	TRBD2	.	TRBV19	TGTGCCAGTTCAATAGGGACTAGCGCGAATGAGCAGTTCTTC	CASSIGTSANEQFF
TRBJ2-7	15	TRBD1	few	TRBV2	TGTGCCAGCAGTGAAGCGCAGGGGGCGGGCTACGAGCAGTACTTC	CASSEAQGAGYEQYF
TRBJ2-7	16	.	.	TRBV5-1	TGCGCCAGCAGCTTTGGGCGCGGACAAATCTCCTACGAGCAGTACTTC	CASSFGRGQISYEQYF
TRBJ2-5	14	.	.	TRBV28	TGTGCCAGCAGTTTTGTGGCTTCCCAAGAGACCCAGTACTTC	CASSFVASQETQYF
TRBJ1-1	15	.	.	TRBV4-2	TGTGCCAGCAGCCAAGCGCCAGGCTCGAACACTGAAGCTTTCTTT	CASSQAPGSNTEAFF
TRBJ1-2	14	.	.	TRBV19	TGTGCCAGTAGAAATATTGAGACAGGCTATGGCTACACCTTC	CASRNIETGYGYTF
TRBJ1-1	17	TRBD1	.	TRBV28	TGTGCCAGCAGTTCAACGACAGGGGGCTATATGGGCACTGAAGCTTTCTTT	CASSSTTGGYMGTEAFF
TRBJ2-5	13	.	.	TRBV7-2	TGTGCCAGCAGCTTAGGGGCCCAAGAGACCCAGTACTTC	CASSLGAQETQYF
TRBJ1-6	15	.	.	TRBV30	TGTGCCTGGAGTGCTTTGGCAGGGTATAATTCACCCCTCCACTTT	CAWSALAGYNSPLHF
TRBJ1-1	17	TRBD1	.	TRBV4-2	TGTGCCAGCAGCCAACAACAGGGGGCGGAAATGAACACTGAAGCTTTCTTT	CASSQQQGAEMNTEAFF
TRBJ1-1	15	.	.	TRBV5-1	TGCGCCAGCAGCTTGGACAGGCTTAGGAACACTGAAGCTTTCTTT	CASSLDRLRNTEAFF
TRBJ2-3	15	.	once	TRBV9	TGTGCCAGCAGCCCCCAGGGATTTAGCACAGATACGCAGTATTTT	CASSPQGFSTDTQYF
TRBJ1-1	13	TRBD1	.	TRBV7-2	TGTGCCAGCAGAAGACAGGGGGGGACTGAAGCTTTCTTT	CASRRQGGTEAFF
TRBJ1-4	14	.	.	TRBV18	TGTGCCAGCTCACCAACAGGGAGGGATGAAAAACTGTTTTTT	CASSPTGRDEKLFF
TRBJ1-1	13	.	.	TRBV19	TGTGCCAGTGCCCTCAGGGATTACACTGAAGCTTTCTTT	CASALRDYTEAFF
TRBJ1-2	16	TRBD1	.	TRBV5-5	TGTGCCAGCAGCCCATTTTCAGGACAGGACCTTGGTGGCTACACCTTC	CASSPFSGQDLGGYTF
TRBJ2-3	16	TRBD2	.	TRBV7-9	TGTGCCAGCAGCTTAGGACTAGCGGGACTCACAGATACGCAGTATTTT	CASSLGLAGLTDTQYF
TRBJ2-1	15	TRBD2	.	TRBV27	TGTGCCAGCAGTCTGGGACTAGCGGAGGCGGGTGAGCAGTTCTTC	CASSLGLAEAGEQFF
TRBJ2-7	16	TRBD2	.	TRBV5-1	TGCGCCAGCAGCTTAAAACTAGCGGGGCACTCCTACGAGCAGTACTTC	CASSLKLAGHSYEQYF
TRBJ1-4	13	.	.	TRBV30	TGTGCCTGGAGGGCAATAAAACCCGAAAAACTGTTTTTT	CAWRAIKPEKLFF
TRBJ2-2	11	.	.	TRBV29-1	TGCAGCGTTACTAACACCGGGGAGCTGTTTTTT	CSVTNTGELFF